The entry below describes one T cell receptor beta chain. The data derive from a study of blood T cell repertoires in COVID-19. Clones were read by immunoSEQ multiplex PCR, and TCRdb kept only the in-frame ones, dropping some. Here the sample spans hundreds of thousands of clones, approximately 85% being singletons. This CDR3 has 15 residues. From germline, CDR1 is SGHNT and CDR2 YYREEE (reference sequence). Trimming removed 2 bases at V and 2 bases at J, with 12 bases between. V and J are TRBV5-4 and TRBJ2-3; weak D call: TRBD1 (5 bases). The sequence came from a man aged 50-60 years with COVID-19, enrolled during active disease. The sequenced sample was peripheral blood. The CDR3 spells CASSLRGFPTDTQYF. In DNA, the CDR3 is TGTGCCAGCAGCTTAAGGGGATTTCCCACAGATACGCAGTATTTT.